This T cell receptor (beta chain) came from a study of healthy donors' naive CD4 and CD8 T cells. Each TCR library used around 500 ng of total RNA and a linear amplification protocol. TCRdb redid the calling of the reads with MiXCR, one entry per CDR3 protein. The table has some 190,000 distinct CDR3 sequences, 65% to 80% seen once. The CDR3 has 18 residues. Germline trimming cut 2 bases from V and 4 bases from J; bases unmatched to any gene: 12. Germline CDR1 and CDR2: SGHNT and YYREEE (reference sequence). The chain carries TRBV5-4 and TRBJ1-2, with TRBD1 identical over 12 bases. The origin of this receptor is a pool of human donors in good health; the sample pools cells from several healthy donors. Sequenced input: naive CD4+ and CD8+ T cells sorted from blood, pooled from several donors. CDR3 amino acids: CASSFDPTGTGGVYGYTF. The DNA of the CDR3 is TGTGCCAGCAGCTTTGATCCTACAGGGACAGGGGGCGTCTATGGCTACACCTTC.